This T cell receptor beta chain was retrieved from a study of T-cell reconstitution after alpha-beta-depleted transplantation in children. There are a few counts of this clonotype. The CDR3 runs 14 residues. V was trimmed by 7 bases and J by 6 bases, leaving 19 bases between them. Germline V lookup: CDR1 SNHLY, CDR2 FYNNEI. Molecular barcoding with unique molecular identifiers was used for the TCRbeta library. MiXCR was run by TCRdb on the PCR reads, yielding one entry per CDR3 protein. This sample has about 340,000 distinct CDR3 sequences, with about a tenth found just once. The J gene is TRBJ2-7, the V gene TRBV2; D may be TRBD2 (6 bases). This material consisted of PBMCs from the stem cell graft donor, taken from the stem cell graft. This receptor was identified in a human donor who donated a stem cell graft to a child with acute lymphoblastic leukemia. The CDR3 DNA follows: TGTGCCAGCATCCGGCAGGGAGGTTTAGGCGAGCAGTACTTC. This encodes CASIRQGGLGEQYF.